This T cell receptor beta chain was captured in a study of CXCR3-negative and CXCR3-positive naive CD8 T cells. This CDR3 has 13 residues. Germline V lookup: CDR1 MGHDK, CDR2 SYGVNS. With UMI labels, 5' RACE was used to prepare the TRB cDNA libraries. From its re-call of the 5' RACE reads, TCRdb lists each CDR3 protein once, without DNA. This table holds tens of thousands of distinct CDR3 sequences. The receptor's source is a human donor in good health. Some clones in this sample may be carry-over from other donors' samples. This chain uses TRBV25-1 with TRBJ2-7; TCRdb's D call, TRBD1, is unchecked because there is no DNA. The sequenced sample was naive CXCR3- CD8+ T cells from blood. Documented subset: CD45RO-CCR7+CD27+CD95- naive CD8+ T cells lacking CXCR3 (TNR3-). This chain's CDR3 is CASSPGEGNEQYF.